A single sample is the source of the 16 T cell receptor beta chains below, sequenced in a study of beta chain features in type 1 diabetes. Sequenced material consisted of expressed TCRB transcripts (all of the isolated RNA was reverse transcribed). Clones were read by immunoSEQ multiplex PCR, and TCRdb kept only the in-frame ones, dropping some. The table lists hundreds of thousands of clones, less than 20% of them singletons. The sample comprised naive CD4+ T cells from blood. All receptors derive from a man younger than 35 in good health.

This clone was observed a few times. V is TRBV7-9 and J is TRBJ1-6; D is perhaps TRBD1 (5 bases). The CDR3 loop spans 16 amino acids. Trimming removed 6 bases at V and 9 bases at J, with 21 bases between. The germline gives CDR1 SEHNR, CDR2 FQNEAQ (reference sequence). In DNA, the CDR3 is TGTGCCAGCAGGCGGGAGTTAATTAGGGGATCTTCACCCCTCCACTTT. It translates to CASRRELIRGSSPLHF.

This rearrangement joins TRBV7-9 to TRBJ2-3, with 7 positions matching TRBD1. The CDR3 has 18 amino acids. V was pared by 6 bases and J by 5 bases, with 20 bases of the junction left unmatched. Germline CDR1 reads SEHNR; CDR2 reads FQNEAQ (reference sequence). This CDR3 is CASRPEAVKGAWIDTQYF. For the CDR3, the DNA is TGTGCCAGCAGACCAGAGGCGGTCAAGGGGGCGTGGATAGATACGCAGTATTTT.

V is TRBV5-1 and J is TRBJ1-1, with D hard to call. Between the trimmed V and J ends, which lost 2 bases and 0 bases, there was a span of 8 bases. CDR1 and CDR2 from the germline V gene are SGHRS and YFSETQ. The CDR3 covers 14 residues. The CDR3 is CASSFVSMNTEAFF. The CDR3 region has the DNA TGCGCCAGCAGCTTTGTCAGCATGAACACTGAAGCTTTCTTT. The complete variable domain, with remaining parts taken from reference TRBV5-1 and TRBJ1-1, reads KAGVTQTPRYLIKTRGQQVTLSCSPISGHRSVSWYQQTPGQGLQFLFEYFSETQRNKGNFPGRFSGRQFSNSRSEMNVSTLELGDSALYLCASSFVSMNTEAFFGQGTRLTVV.

The chain carries TRBV7-2 and TRBJ1-1, with D perhaps TRBD1 (6 bases). Germline-derived CDR1 and CDR2 are SGHTA and FQGNSA. The germline V and J ends were trimmed by 3 bases and 1 base, with 12 bases remaining between them. The CDR3 is made up of 15 amino acids. The CDR3 DNA sequence: TGTGCCAGCAGCTTCCGATTACAGGGGAACACTGAAGCTTTCTTT. Encoded protein: CASSFRLQGNTEAFF.

V gene TRBV29-1 combines with J gene TRBJ1-1, with D maybe TRBD1 (5 bases). Germline V gene lookup returns CDR1 SQVTM and CDR2 ANQGSEA. This CDR3 has 13 residues. Trimming removed 3 bases from V and 3 bases from J, with 11 bases in between. CDR3 region: CSVDQGRYTEAFF. The CDR3 DNA follows: TGCAGCGTTGACCAGGGTAGGTACACTGAAGCTTTCTTT.

The sample holds a few counts of this clone. The chain couples TRBV18 to TRBJ1-2; 8 bases match TRBD1. The length of the CDR3 is 14 residues. Trimming took 6 bases from V and 2 from J; bases not matched to a gene: 5. Germline values: CDR1 KGHSH, CDR2 LQKENI. The DNA of the CDR3 is TGTGCCAGCTCCGCGGACAGGGAGAACTATGGCTACACCTTC. Its translation is CASSADRENYGYTF.

This clone has just a few counts. V is TRBV7-3 and J is TRBJ1-2, with TRBD1 as a possible D gene (6 bases). Per the germline V gene, CDR1 is SGHTA and CDR2 is FQGTGA. The CDR3 length is 13 residues. The V gene lost 1 base and the J gene lost 8 bases, with 11 bases spanning the gap. For the CDR3, the DNA is TGTGCCAGCAGCTTAATTACAGGGAAAGGCTACACCTTC. Encoded protein: CASSLITGKGYTF.

The chain couples TRBV5-6 to TRBJ2-7; 8 bases align to TRBD1. The V and J ends lost 2 bases and 4 bases, in that order; junction bases with no gene match: 14. This CDR3 has 17 residues. The germline CDR1 and CDR2 sequences are SGHDT and YYEEEE. The DNA for the CDR3 is TGTGCCAGCAGCTTTTTTTCTAGCCAGGGGGCATCGTACGAGCAGTACTTC. Amino acids: CASSFFSSQGASYEQYF.

This clone has more than one count but fewer than ten. This chain links TRBV20-1 with TRBJ2-7; perhaps TRBD1 as D (6 bases). The CDR3 is 11 residues long. Trimming shortened V by 5 bases and J by 5 bases, and 10 bases separated the two germline ends. Germline CDR1 reads DFQATT; CDR2 reads SNEGSKA (reference sequence). The CDR3 region is CSASSGDEQYF. The DNA for the CDR3 is TGCAGTGCTTCGTCAGGGGACGAGCAGTACTTC.

This clone was observed a few times. This chain uses TRBV20-1 with TRBJ2-7, with unresolved D. This CDR3 is 11 amino acids long. V was shortened by 6 bases and J by 6 bases, with 12 bases between the two germline ends. Germline CDR1 is DFQATT and CDR2 is SNEGSKA (reference sequence). CDR3 region: CSARRHPEQYF. CDR3 nucleotide sequence: TGCAGTGCAAGGCGTCACCCCGAGCAGTACTTC.

This clone was seen a handful of times. V usage is TRBV9 and J usage is TRBJ2-5, with 13 bases lining up with TRBD2. The germline CDR1 and CDR2 sequences are SGDLS and YYNGEE. The length of the CDR3 is 16 residues. The trim removed 4 bases at V and 1 base at J, leaving 4 bases unmatched. This CDR3 reads CASSPRTSGGQETQYF. CDR3 DNA: TGTGCCAGCAGCCCCCGGACTAGCGGGGGCCAAGAGACCCAGTACTTC.

This sequence joins TRBV9 and TRBJ2-3, with 10 bases lining up with TRBD2. Germline CDR1 is SGDLS and CDR2 is YYNGEE. The trim removed 4 bases at V and 6 bases at J, leaving 8 bases unmatched. The CDR3 contains 15 residues. The CDR3 loop reads CASSSRTSGWDTQYF. The CDR3 nucleotides are TGTGCCAGCAGCTCCCGGACTAGCGGTTGGGATACGCAGTATTTT.

This clone was observed a handful of times. The chain combines TRBV2 with TRBJ2-4; 9 nucleotides align to TRBD1. After removal of 5 bases from V and 0 bases from J, the junction contained 11 bases not matched to a gene. Germline V gene lookup returns CDR1 SNHLY and CDR2 FYNNEI. This CDR3 contains 18 residues. The DNA for the CDR3 is TGTGCCAGCAGTAAAACCACGGGACAGGGTCTAGCCAAAAACATTCAGTACTTC. Its protein is CASSKTTGQGLAKNIQYF.

This clone came up a few times. J is TRBJ2-1 and V is TRBV5-1, with 10 bases that match TRBD1. This CDR3 is 16 amino acids long. Unmatched junction bases numbered 10, after V lost 6 bases and J lost 4 bases. Germline CDR1 and CDR2: SGHRS and YFSETQ. CDR3 bases: TGCGCCAGCATGGGCCGGGACAGGGGACGATACAATGAGCAGTTCTTC. Translation gives CASMGRDRGRYNEQFF. Drawing the rest from reference TRBV5-1 and TRBJ2-1, the complete variable domain is KAGVTQTPRYLIKTRGQQVTLSCSPISGHRSVSWYQQTPGQGLQFLFEYFSETQRNKGNFPGRFSGRQFSNSRSEMNVSTLELGDSALYLCASMGRDRGRYNEQFFGPGTRLTVL.

This clone came up a few times. The J gene is TRBJ1-1, the V gene TRBV6-5; D is ambiguous. CDR1 is MNHEY and CDR2 is SVGAGI in the germline V gene. The CDR3 runs to 14 residues. Trimming shortened V by 2 bases and J by 0 bases, and 7 bases separated the two germline ends. CDR3 sequence (DNA): TGTGCCAGCAGTTACCAAGGGCTGAACACTGAAGCTTTCTTT. Amino acids: CASSYQGLNTEAFF.

This clone appeared a few times. This chain joins TRBV7-2 and TRBJ1-5, with a possible D match to TRBD1 (5 bases). The CDR3 covers 15 residues. V lost 1 base and J lost 5, with 12 bases in between. Germline assignment: CDR1 SGHTA and CDR2 FQGNSA. CDR3 coding DNA: TGTGCCAGCAGCTTAGTTTATGACAGATATCAGCCCCAGCATTTT. It specifies CASSLVYDRYQPQHF.